The 22 T cell receptor beta chains presented below share a single source sample, sequenced in a study of T cells in localized non-small cell lung cancer. Libraries were prepared by immunoSEQ multiplex PCR; TCRdb keeps only in-frame clonotypes and omits some of them. The data hold 10,000 to 12,000 clones, with about 80% observed a single time. The input for sequencing was peripheral blood, taken before any cancer treatment. The source of these receptors is a male donor older than 55 with stage I lung adenocarcinoma.

This clone was counted only a few times. This sequence joins TRBV10-2 and TRBJ1-5; perhaps TRBD1 as D (6 bases). The germline V gene has CDR1 WSHSY and CDR2 SAAADI. The CDR3 is 14 residues long. V lost 7 bases and J 7 bases, leaving 17 bases between the germline ends. CDR3 nucleotides: TGCGCCAGCACCCAAAGGCAGGGGAGGCAGCCCCAGCATTTT. Amino acid sequence: CASTQRQGRQPQHF.

The chain uses TRBV11-2 and TRBJ2-5, with 8 bases aligning to TRBD1. The germline gives CDR1 SGHAT, CDR2 FQNNGV. The CDR3 has 15 residues. V gave up 2 bases and J gave up 4 bases; unmatched junction bases: 6. The CDR3 region has the DNA TGTGCCAGCAGCTTAAGGGACAGGACGGGAGAGACCCAGTACTTC. Translating gives CASSLRDRTGETQYF.

The rearrangement uses TRBV7-2 and TRBJ2-1; 15 positions agree with TRBD2. The CDR3 covers 16 residues. V dropped 4 bases and J dropped 10; count of bases not matched to a gene: 8. Germline CDR1 reads SGHTA; CDR2 reads FQGNSA. Written as DNA, the CDR3 is TGTGCCAGCAGCTCCGGACTAGCGGGGGGGGTCTCCGAGCAGTTCTTC. Translation gives CASSSGLAGGVSEQFF.

This sequence joins TRBV25-1 and TRBJ1-4, with D tentatively TRBD1 (6 bases). Trimming removed 0 bases from V and 7 bases from J, with 12 bases in between. Germline CDR1 MGHDK, CDR2 SYGVNS. The CDR3 loop spans 15 amino acids. CDR3 residues: CASSEYGGQGEKLFF. The CDR3, as DNA: TGTGCCAGCAGTGAATATGGGGGGCAGGGTGAAAAACTGTTTTTT.

This clone has a handful of counts. The J gene is TRBJ1-1, the V gene TRBV6-1; D is ambiguous. The CDR3 consists of 12 residues. V was clipped by 3 bases and J by 6 bases, with 8 bases between them. In germline, CDR1 is MNHNS, CDR2 SASEGT. The CDR3 protein is CASSDRMAEAFF. In DNA form, the CDR3 reads TGTGCCAGCAGTGACAGGATGGCTGAAGCTTTCTTT.

This chain links TRBV10-3 with TRBJ1-1; 9 nucleotides match TRBD1. Germline CDR1 is ENHRY and CDR2 is SYGVKD. The CDR3 runs 15 residues. V trimming: 2 bases; J trimming: 4 bases; junction bases outside the gene matches: 5. As DNA, the CDR3 is TGTGCCATCAGTGAGGGACAGGGGCGCGTCACTGAAGCTTTCTTT. Translation gives CAISEGQGRVTEAFF.

V is TRBV11-3 and J is TRBJ2-7, with D perhaps being TRBD1 or TRBD2 (6 bases each). Per germline, CDR1 SGHNT and CDR2 YENEEA. This CDR3 has 15 amino acids. V gave up 1 base and J gave up 4 bases, with 14 bases separating them. CDR3 DNA sequence: TGTGCCAGCAGCTTAGCCGATCCGGGGGCGTACGAGCAGTACTTC. Amino acid sequence: CASSLADPGAYEQYF.

The chain recombines TRBV9 with TRBJ2-3, with TRBD2 matching 11 bases. The J segment lost 5 bases and the V segment lost 0 bases, leaving 5 bases of the junction unmatched. This CDR3 is 16 amino acids long. In germline, CDR1 is SGDLS, CDR2 YYNGEE. The CDR3 DNA follows: TGTGCCAGCAGCGTAGTTAGCGGGGGGGCCGGAGATACGCAGTATTTT. This codes for CASSVVSGGAGDTQYF.

The chain is built from TRBV15 and TRBJ2-3; a weak D match, TRBD2 (6 bases). CDR3 size: 15 residues. Deletions cut 0 bases from V and 0 bases from J, with 7 bases between. Germline V gives CDR1 LNHNV, CDR2 YYDKDF (reference sequence). The CDR3 DNA is TGTGCCACCAGCAGAGACGGGGGTAGCACAGATACGCAGTATTTT. The encoded protein is CATSRDGGSTDTQYF.

This clone occurred a few times. The chain joins TRBV5-5 to TRBJ1-6; 10 positions agree with TRBD1. V was clipped by 0 bases and J by 6 bases; unmatched bases: 6. The CDR3 has 17 residues. Germline loops: CDR1 SGHKS, CDR2 YYEKEE (reference sequence). In DNA form, the CDR3 reads TGTGCCAGCAGCTTGGCGGGACAGGGGAGAGGTAATTCACCCCTCCACTTT. Protein: CASSLAGQGRGNSPLHF.

This chain uses TRBV2 with TRBJ2-1; D might be TRBD1 or TRBD2, each matching 7 bases. Trimming took 9 bases from V and 7 from J, leaving 16 bases between them. The CDR3 runs to 13 residues. CDR1 and CDR2 from the germline V gene are SNHLY and FYNNEI. The CDR3 DNA reads TGTGCCAGTGCAGGGGGGGGGCGTAATGAGCAGTTCTTC. As protein: CASAGGGRNEQFF.

The rearrangement uses TRBV5-4 and TRBJ2-5; 7 nucleotides match TRBD2. This CDR3 has 14 amino acids. Germline CDR1 SGHNT, CDR2 YYREEE (reference sequence). Trimming took 2 bases from V and 9 from J; bases not matched to a gene: 10. CDR3 loop: CASSLKVSSGAQYF. As DNA, the CDR3 is TGTGCCAGCAGCTTAAAGGTCTCCAGCGGGGCCCAGTACTTC. The complete variable domain, with remaining parts taken from reference TRBV5-4 and TRBJ2-5, reads ETGVTQSPTHLIKTRGQQVTLRCSSQSGHNTVSWYQQALGQGPQFIFQYYREEENGRGNFPPRFSGLQFPNYSSELNVNALELDDSALYLCASSLKVSSGAQYFGPGTRLLVL.

The chain joins TRBV15 to TRBJ2-6; 10 nucleotides match TRBD1. Germline V CDR1 and CDR2: LNHNV, YYDKDF (reference sequence). J was trimmed by 1 base and V by 11 bases; bases with no gene match: 11. The CDR3 has 17 residues. The CDR3 protein is CASSRDRGFSGANVLTF. The CDR3 coding sequence is TGTGCCTCCTCGCGGGACAGGGGTTTTTCTGGGGCCAACGTCCTGACTTTC.

Note on this clone: This specimen includes other DNA sequences encoding the same CDR3. The CDR3 nucleotides read TGTGCCAGCAGCCGGGGGCGGGGGGAGGCAGGTAATCAGCCCCAGCATTTT. Its protein is CASSRGRGEAGNQPQHF. V is TRBV7-2 and J is TRBJ1-5; maybe TRBD1 (6 bases). V lost 5 bases and J 4 bases, leaving 21 bases between the germline ends. The CDR3 totals 17 residues. Germline V CDR1 and CDR2: SGHTA, FQGNSA.

The genes are TRBV6-1 and TRBJ1-5; TRBD1 agrees at 7 bases. Trimming cost V 7 bases and J 7 bases; bases outside gene matches: 7. The CDR3 extends over 13 amino acids. CDR1 is MNHNS and CDR2 is SASEGT in the germline V gene. This CDR3 reads CASTNLQGQPQHF. The DNA of the CDR3 is TGTGCCAGCACGAATCTACAGGGGCAGCCCCAGCATTTT.

This clone occurred once. The J gene is TRBJ2-7, the V gene TRBV4-2; D tentatively reads TRBD1 or TRBD2 (5 bases each). This CDR3 contains 15 residues. V was clipped by 1 base and J by 2 bases, with 12 bases between them. CDR1 is LGHNA, CDR2 YNFKEQ, per germline. The CDR3 coding sequence is TGTGCCAGCAGCCAAGCCGGTGAGGGGACCTACGAGCAGTACTTC. Residues: CASSQAGEGTYEQYF.

The chain uses TRBV11-2 and TRBJ1-2; a possible D gene is TRBD1 (6 bases). The germline V gene encodes CDR1 SGHAT and CDR2 FQNNGV. V was trimmed by 9 bases and J by 4 bases, leaving 18 bases between them. This CDR3 comprises 14 residues. The CDR3 DNA sequence: TGTGCCAGTGCAGGTGGACAGTCGATCTATGGCTACACCTTC. Residues: CASAGGQSIYGYTF. Complete variable domain (other parts from reference TRBV11-2 and TRBJ1-2): EAGVAQSPRYKIIEKRQSVAFWCNPISGHATLYWYQQILGQGPKLLIQFQNNGVVDDSQLPKDRFSAERLKGVDSTLKIQPAKLEDSAVYLCASAGGQSIYGYTFGSGTRLTVV.

This clone is a singleton in its sample. This rearrangement joins TRBV7-7 to TRBJ2-5, with 13 bases matching TRBD2. V lost 5 bases and J lost 5; bases outside the gene matches: 11. This CDR3 is built from 17 residues. Germline CDR1 SSHAT, CDR2 FNYEAQ (reference sequence). The CDR3, as DNA: TGTGCCAGCAGCCAATCAACACCGGGACTAGCGGGGGAGACCCAGTACTTC. It specifies CASSQSTPGLAGETQYF.

This chain uses TRBV19 with TRBJ1-1; TRBD1 aligns across 7 bases. Looked up from germline, CDR1 is LNHDA and CDR2 is SQIVND (reference sequence). The V segment lost 5 bases and the J segment 7 bases; nucleotides outside the gene matches: 7. This CDR3 comprises 13 residues. The CDR3 sequence is CASSRQGLGEAFF. CDR3 DNA: TGTGCCAGTAGTCGACAGGGATTAGGTGAAGCTTTCTTT.

The chain combines TRBV28 with TRBJ2-7; D is ambiguous. V was shortened by 3 bases and J by 2 bases, with 11 bases between the two germline ends. The germline V gene encodes CDR1 MDHEN and CDR2 SYDVKM. The CDR3 runs 14 residues. CDR3 region: CASSLGGSPYEQYF. The CDR3 region has the DNA TGTGCCAGCAGTTTGGGTGGGTCCCCCTACGAGCAGTACTTC.

The chain uses TRBV28 and TRBJ2-1; D is undetermined. Per the germline V gene, CDR1 is MDHEN and CDR2 is SYDVKM. The length of the CDR3 is 17 residues. V was trimmed by 7 bases and J by 0 bases, leaving 19 bases between them. CDR3 sequence (DNA): TGTGCCAGCACCTCTTCCGGGCAGCCGAGCTCCTACAATGAGCAGTTCTTC. Its translation is CASTSSGQPSSYNEQFF.

The table lists this clone with a few counts. The rearrangement joins TRBV7-2 to TRBJ2-7; no definite D call. Germline CDR1 and CDR2: SGHTA and FQGNSA. V was cut by 3 bases and J by 6 bases, with 9 bases left in between. This CDR3 is built from 12 residues. CDR3 sequence: CASSFGIGEQYF. The DNA for the CDR3 is TGTGCCAGCAGCTTTGGGATAGGCGAGCAGTACTTC.